The TCR beta chain under discussion was sequenced for a study of cytomegalovirus exposure and HLA in healthy donors. The study, taken as a whole, reports: Across donors, sequencing depth was assumed by presence/absence analyses to be roughly uniform. It was in a later analysis that TCR association rates were seen to vary by HLA locus, highest for DRB1 and lowest for HLA-C. It emerged from a later analysis that several of the most significant clusters appeared to be linked to common viral pathogens.

Worth noting for this clone: Its antigen is unknown.

It was with 60 Vbeta and 13 Jbeta primers that the PCR ran. Libraries were prepared by immunoSEQ multiplex PCR; TCRdb keeps only in-frame clonotypes and omits some of them. The table lists over 45,000 clones, approximately 80% of them singletons. Trimming cost V 3 bases and J 0 bases; bases outside gene matches: 0. CDR1 is SGHAT and CDR2 is FQNNGV in the germline V gene. CDR3 length: 15 residues. The clonotype comes from a man aged 25 to 45 in good health and CMV-seronegative. The chain couples TRBV11-2 to TRBJ2-1; 9 nucleotides match TRBD2. Sequencing input: PBMCs. The CDR3, as DNA: TGTGCCAGCAGCTTTAGCGGGGGCTCCTACAATGAGCAGTTCTTC. Amino acids: CASSFSGGSYNEQFF.